These 31 T cell receptor beta chains were sequenced from one sample in a study of cytomegalovirus exposure and HLA in healthy donors. Vbeta (60) and Jbeta (13) primers were used in the PCR. Sequencing was performed with immunoSEQ multiplex PCR; in TCRdb, only in-frame clones are kept and a portion is missing. Among 120,000 to 150,000 clones listed, over 70% were seen once. Sequencing was performed on PBMCs. The receptor source for this set is a man aged 35 to 55 in good health and CMV-seropositive.

V and J are TRBV5-4 and TRBJ2-5; D call uncertain. The better agreement between TRBJ2-7 and the DNA end casts doubt on the J call. Germline V lookup: CDR1 SGHNT, CDR2 YYREEE (reference sequence). The CDR3 sequence is 13 residues long. CDR3 sequence: CASSLANWGEQYF. CDR3 in DNA: TGTGCCAGCAGCTTGGCCAATTGGGGCGAGCAGTACTTC.

This clone has only one observation. This rearrangement joins TRBV7-2 to TRBJ2-7; D possibly corresponds to TRBD1 (6 bases). The CDR3 spans 11 residues. V dropped 4 bases and J dropped 8 bases, with 9 bases sitting between them. The germline V gene encodes CDR1 SGHTA and CDR2 FQGNSA. CDR3 in DNA: TGTGCCAGCAGCTCTACAGGGAAGCAGTACTTC. Its protein product is CASSSTGKQYF.

V and J are TRBV14 and TRBJ1-4; no definite D call. With 0 bases removed from V and 5 bases from J, the gap between germline ends came to 10 bases. Germline V gives CDR1 SGHDN, CDR2 FVKESK. The CDR3 has 15 amino acids. This CDR3 reads CASSQDIGLNEKLFF. CDR3 DNA sequence: TGTGCCAGCAGCCAAGATATCGGACTAAATGAAAAACTGTTTTTT. The full variable domain, rest sourced from reference TRBV14 and TRBJ1-4, is EAGVTQFPSHSVIEKGQTVTLRCDPISGHDNLYWYRRVMGKEIKFLLHFVKESKQDESGMPNNRFLAERTGGTYSTLKVQPAELEDSGVYFCASSQDIGLNEKLFFGSGTQLSVL.

The V call is TRBV5-1, the J call TRBJ1-2, with 7 bases fitting TRBD1. V gave up 0 bases and J gave up 7 bases; unmatched junction bases: 9. Germline V gene sequence: CDR1 SGHRS, CDR2 YFSETQ. The CDR3 is 15 residues long. The chain's CDR3 is CASSLEIGTAPGYTF. CDR3 coding DNA: TGCGCCAGCAGCTTGGAGATCGGGACAGCCCCTGGCTACACCTTC.

V is TRBV6-5 and J is TRBJ2-5, with TRBD2 matching 8 bases. CDR1 is MNHEY, CDR2 SVGAGI, per germline. Germline trimming cut 2 bases from V and 7 bases from J; bases unmatched to any gene: 6. The length of the CDR3 is 14 residues. CDR3 nucleotide sequence: TGTGCCAGCAGTTACGGGGTCGGGGGGGGGACCCAGTACTTC. Amino acids: CASSYGVGGGTQYF.

The chain recombines TRBV9 with TRBJ2-7; 9 positions agree with TRBD1. The CDR3 consists of 16 residues. CDR1 and CDR2 from the germline V gene are SGDLS and YYNGEE. V lost 4 bases, J lost 0 bases, and 8 bases stayed unmatched. This CDR3 is CASSRVPGQGSYEQYF. The DNA for the CDR3 is TGTGCCAGCAGCCGGGTACCGGGACAGGGCTCCTACGAGCAGTACTTC.

J is TRBJ2-5 and V is TRBV4-3, with TRBD1 matching 9 bases. Losses at the gene ends were 4 bases for V and 5 bases for J; bases not matched to a gene: 23. This CDR3 region has 20 residues. Germline V CDR1 and CDR2: LGHNA, YSLEER. The CDR3 loop is CASSPLLKGGGQGFSETQYF. In DNA, the CDR3 is TGCGCCAGCAGCCCCCTTTTGAAGGGAGGGGGACAGGGTTTTTCGGAGACCCAGTACTTC.

A few counts support this clone. The same CDR3 also results from other DNA sequences found in this sample. The rearrangement uses TRBV12-5 and TRBJ2-2, with D tentatively TRBD1 (5 bases). The CDR3 length is 15 residues. CDR1 and CDR2 from the germline V gene are LGHNT and FRNRAP. The germline V and J ends were trimmed by 5 bases and 2 bases, with 12 bases remaining between them. CDR3 sequence (DNA): TGTGCTAGTGGTCTCGGACATGGAAACACCGGGGAGCTGTTTTTT. This gives the protein CASGLGHGNTGELFF.

V is TRBV14 and J is TRBJ2-1; D is uncertain. The CDR3 is 14 amino acids. Germline V gives CDR1 SGHDN, CDR2 FVKESK. V was pared by 4 bases and J by 7 bases, with 14 bases between. The CDR3 DNA follows: TGTGCCAGCAGCCGCGACCGGGTGGCAAATGAGCAGTTCTTC. Its translation: CASSRDRVANEQFF.

This rearrangement joins TRBV5-4 to TRBJ1-4; D remains ambiguous. V shed 3 bases and J shed 1 base, with 10 bases lying between them. Germline-derived CDR1 and CDR2 are SGHNT and YYREEE (reference sequence). The CDR3 contains 15 residues. CDR3 in DNA: TGTGCCAGCAGCTGGGGAGTTTTAACTAATGAAAAACTGTTTTTT. Encoded protein: CASSWGVLTNEKLFF.

The rearrangement joins TRBV2 to TRBJ1-1; D not resolved. This CDR3 comprises 15 residues. Germline assignment: CDR1 SNHLY and CDR2 FYNNEI. Trimming shortened V by 5 bases and J by 1 base, and 14 bases separated the two germline ends. CDR3 bases: TGTGCCAGCAGTCAGACCCGCGCGGCGAACACTGAAGCTTTCTTT. It codes for CASSQTRAANTEAFF. Looking up the rest from reference TRBV2 and TRBJ1-1 gives the full variable domain: EPEVTQTPSHQVTQMGQEVILRCVPISNHLYFYWYRQILGQKVEFLVSFYNNEISEKSEIFDDQFSVERPDGSNFTLKIRSTKLEDSAMYFCASSQTRAANTEAFFGQGTRLTVV.

The chain recombines TRBV7-9 with TRBJ2-7; 8 bases map to TRBD2. The CDR3 consists of 16 residues. The J segment lost 0 bases and the V segment lost 4 bases, leaving 8 bases of the junction unmatched. Germline V gives CDR1 SEHNR, CDR2 FQNEAQ (reference sequence). Here the CDR3 DNA reads TGTGCCAGCAGCTCCCGGGGGGGGGCGAGCTCCTACGAGCAGTACTTC. Amino acid sequence: CASSSRGGASSYEQYF.

V and J are TRBV4-3 and TRBJ2-5, with 9 bases identical to TRBD1. The CDR3 totals 15 residues. V lost 1 base to trimming and J lost 9 bases; unmatched junction nucleotides: 9. Per germline, CDR1 LGHNA and CDR2 YSLEER. CDR3: CASSQGTGGYEAQYF. The CDR3, as DNA: TGCGCCAGCAGCCAAGGAACAGGGGGCTACGAGGCCCAGTACTTC.

V gene TRBV7-2 combines with J gene TRBJ2-7; D ambiguous. The CDR3 consists of 12 residues. The germline V gene encodes CDR1 SGHTA and CDR2 FQGNSA. V gave up 2 bases and J gave up 4 bases, with 6 bases separating them. CDR3 region: CASSLIGYEQYF. In nucleotides, the CDR3 is TGTGCCAGCAGCTTAATCGGTTACGAGCAGTACTTC.

This chain uses TRBV7-2 with TRBJ1-1; 12 nucleotides line up with TRBD1. V dropped 5 bases and J dropped 7; count of bases not matched to a gene: 11. Germline values: CDR1 SGHTA, CDR2 FQGNSA. This CDR3 is 16 amino acids long. The CDR3 DNA is TGTGCCAGCAGCCCGGGGGACAGGGGGCTGAGAGGTGAAGCTTTCTTT. Amino acid sequence: CASSPGDRGLRGEAFF.

The chain carries TRBV2 and TRBJ2-7, with 8 bases aligning to TRBD2. V lost 4 bases and J lost 6; bases outside the gene matches: 8. The CDR3 totals 14 residues. In germline, CDR1 is SNHLY, CDR2 FYNNEI. The CDR3 sequence: CASSGTSTIVEQYF. CDR3 in DNA: TGTGCCAGCAGTGGGACTAGCACGATCGTCGAGCAGTACTTC.

This rearrangement joins TRBV29-1 to TRBJ1-1; D perhaps matches TRBD1 (5 bases). Germline V gives CDR1 SQVTM, CDR2 ANQGSEA. Deletions cut 7 bases from V and 7 bases from J, with 19 bases between. The CDR3 is 13 residues long. Here the CDR3 reads CSGIGTGRGEAFF. The CDR3 nucleotides read TGCAGCGGGATTGGCACGGGGAGGGGTGAAGCTTTCTTT.

The J gene is TRBJ2-3, the V gene TRBV6-5; TRBD1 agrees at 7 bases. Germline trimming cut 4 bases from V and 1 base from J; bases unmatched to any gene: 5. This CDR3 region has 15 residues. Germline V gene lookup returns CDR1 MNHEY and CDR2 SVGAGI. This chain's CDR3 is CASSSQGMGTDTQYF. CDR3 coding DNA: TGTGCCAGCAGTTCACAGGGGATGGGCACAGATACGCAGTATTTT.

This clone was recorded a few times. The chain combines TRBV27 with TRBJ2-5, with 10 bases that match TRBD1. Germline V gives CDR1 MNHEY, CDR2 SMNVEV (reference sequence). The junction had 8 bases not matched to a gene; V was cut back by 5 bases and J by 5 bases. This CDR3 is built from 15 residues. The CDR3 reads CASSMDRGVFETQYF. The DNA of the CDR3 is TGTGCCAGCAGTATGGACAGGGGGGTTTTTGAGACCCAGTACTTC.

This sequence joins TRBV5-6 and TRBJ2-3; a possible D gene is TRBD1 (6 bases). V was trimmed by 4 bases and J by 1 base, leaving 13 bases between them. The length of the CDR3 is 15 residues. The germline V gene encodes CDR1 SGHDT and CDR2 YYEEEE. CDR3 sequence (DNA): TGTGCCAGCAGCCCAACAGGGTCCGGCACAGATACGCAGTATTTT. It translates to CASSPTGSGTDTQYF.

J is TRBJ1-2 and V is TRBV7-9; TRBD1 aligns across 7 bases. CDR3 size: 13 residues. The germline CDR1 and CDR2 sequences are SEHNR and FQNEAQ (reference sequence). V was clipped by 2 bases and J by 3 bases; unmatched bases: 0. The DNA of the CDR3 is TGTGCCAGCAGCTTAACAGGGGACTATGGCTACACCTTC. Amino acids: CASSLTGDYGYTF.

The rearrangement uses TRBV7-9 and TRBJ1-3, with D possibly being TRBD1 (6 bases). V was trimmed by 0 bases and J by 3 bases, leaving 9 bases between them. The germline V gene has CDR1 SEHNR and CDR2 FQNEAQ (reference sequence). This CDR3 comprises 15 residues. CDR3 in DNA: TGTGCCAGCAGCTTAGCGCTCAGGGGTGGAAACACCATATATTTT. This sequence encodes CASSLALRGGNTIYF.

In regard to this clone: Distinct nucleotide sequences in the sample also encode this CDR3. This chain joins TRBV13 and TRBJ2-1; 8 positions agree with TRBD2. This CDR3 spans 18 amino acids. The germline gives CDR1 PRHDT, CDR2 FYEKMQ (reference sequence). V trimming: 5 bases; J trimming: 4 bases; junction bases outside the gene matches: 16. The CDR3 loop reads CASSQKGAGGRTYNEQFF. For the CDR3, the DNA is TGTGCCAGCAGCCAAAAGGGTGCGGGCGGGAGGACATACAATGAGCAGTTCTTC.

CDR3: CASSRASGASYEQYF. The CDR3 DNA follows: TGTGCCAGCAGTAGGGCCAGCGGGGCTTCCTACGAGCAGTACTTC. The chain has TRBV6-4 and TRBJ2-7; TRBD2 agrees at 7 bases. This CDR3 region has 15 residues. J was trimmed by 1 base and V by 5 bases; bases with no gene match: 8. Germline lookup yields CDR1 MRHNA and CDR2 SNTAGT.

J is TRBJ2-1 and V is TRBV5-6, with 8 positions matching TRBD1. Germline V gene lookup returns CDR1 SGHDT and CDR2 YYEEEE. The J segment lost 5 bases and the V segment lost 5 bases, leaving 9 bases of the junction unmatched. CDR3 length equals 15 residues. The CDR3 is CASRMDRESHNEQFF. CDR3 bases: TGTGCCAGCAGGATGGACAGGGAGTCCCACAATGAGCAGTTCTTC.

This rearrangement joins TRBV7-9 to TRBJ2-7, with 13 bases aligning to TRBD2. Losses at the gene ends were 5 bases for V and 4 bases for J; bases not matched to a gene: 11. Germline CDR1 reads SEHNR; CDR2 reads FQNEAQ (reference sequence). There are 17 residues in the CDR3. The CDR3 DNA follows: TGTGCCAGCAGCCAAAAAACCGGGACTAGCGGGATTTACGAGCAGTACTTC. This encodes CASSQKTGTSGIYEQYF.

The J gene is TRBJ2-1, the V gene TRBV9, with 12 bases matching TRBD1. Unmatched junction bases numbered 4, after V lost 3 bases and J lost 9 bases. The length of the CDR3 is 14 residues. Per the germline V gene, CDR1 is SGDLS and CDR2 is YYNGEE. In DNA, the CDR3 is TGTGCCAGCAGCGGCGGGACAGGGGGCGTTGAGCAGTTCTTC. Encoded protein: CASSGGTGGVEQFF.

This chain connects TRBV5-1 to TRBJ2-2; 8 nucleotides line up with TRBD1. This CDR3 spans 16 amino acids. V gave up 1 base and J gave up 5 bases; unmatched junction bases: 7. CDR1 and CDR2 (germline): SGHRS, YFSETQ. CDR3 amino acids: CASSLFARGLTGELFF. For the CDR3, the DNA is TGCGCCAGCAGCTTGTTTGCCAGGGGGCTTACCGGGGAGCTGTTTTTT.

The V call is TRBV11-1, the J call TRBJ2-7, with D possibly being TRBD1 (5 bases). This CDR3 spans 13 amino acids. V shed 3 bases and J shed 3 bases, with 9 bases lying between them. Germline CDR1 SGHAT, CDR2 FQDESV (reference sequence). This CDR3 reads CASSFLTDYEQYF. The CDR3 DNA sequence: TGTGCCAGCAGCTTCTTGACAGACTACGAGCAGTACTTC.

As DNA, the CDR3 is TGTGCCAGCAGCCCCAAAGGGGGGGCCTTGGGAGATACGCAGTATTTT. Protein product: CASSPKGGALGDTQYF. V is TRBV7-9 and J is TRBJ2-3; possible D gene TRBD2, 7 bases. CDR1 is SEHNR and CDR2 is FQNEAQ in the germline V gene (reference sequence). Trimming stripped 5 bases from V and 5 bases from J, with 20 bases between. This CDR3 region has 16 residues.

The chain employs TRBV5-4 and TRBJ1-1; the D gene is possibly TRBD1 (5 bases). This CDR3 has 13 residues. Trimming stripped 0 bases from V and 6 bases from J, with 9 bases between. CDR1 and CDR2 (germline): SGHNT, YYREEE (reference sequence). DNA for the CDR3: TGTGCCAGCAGCTTGGCGGGGGTGGCTGAAGCTTTCTTT. Protein product: CASSLAGVAEAFF.